These T cell receptor beta chains were read from a single sample in a study of early T cells in non-severe SARS-CoV-2 infection. From the 5' RACE reads, TCRdb called clonotypes with MiXCR, one entry per CDR3 protein. The repertoire consists of around 81,000 distinct CDR3 sequences, with 11% to 15% occurring once and the leading ten covering approximately 11%. The sample comprised whole blood. These receptors originate from an adult who was a healthcare worker with PCR-confirmed SARS-CoV-2 infection or an uninfected control (not recorded which). Each CDR3 is given without its conserved first and last residue. Rows give clone size only sometimes, using once, few, many, or a class for an expanded clone.

j_call clone_size v_call cdr3_aa
TRBJ1-1 few TRBV7-9 ASSYSLGQVYTEAF
TRBJ2-4 few TRBV11-2 ASSSVNLAKNIQY
TRBJ1-1 few TRBV28 ASSLGGF
TRBJ2-6 NA TRBV6-6 ASSLTGSGANVLT
TRBJ2-5 NA TRBV28 ASSPTVGGETQY
TRBJ1-1 many TRBV4-2 ASSQDPGTGPTKGTEAF
TRBJ2-1 few TRBV3-1 ASSQDHGDAEQF
TRBJ2-3 many TRBV9 ASSVAPDTDTQY
TRBJ2-1 NA TRBV7-9 ATTRTEYNEQF
TRBJ2-3 NA TRBV20-1 SARESGDTQY
TRBJ2-6 NA TRBV5-5 ASSLSVASGANVLT
TRBJ1-6 NA TRBV20-1 SATGGEGSPLH
TRBJ2-1 few TRBV6-5 ASSYTPVGGAYNEQF
TRBJ1-3 NA TRBV11-2 ASSRTRASGNTIY
TRBJ2-3 NA TRBV20-1 SASSSGVHTDTQY
TRBJ2-1 NA TRBV7-8 ASSLAGQGALNEQF
TRBJ1-2 NA TRBV7-2 ASSYREGGYT
TRBJ2-2 NA TRBV9 ASSVGAGDGGELF
TRBJ2-7 NA TRBV6-1 ASSKETLGEQY
TRBJ1-1 few TRBV6-9 ASTPTDTEAF
TRBJ2-1 NA TRBV2 ASSLAGLIDEQF
TRBJ2-2 few TRBV6-2/TRBV6-3 ASSGLSANTGELF